This TCR beta chain is drawn from a study of cytomegalovirus exposure and HLA in healthy donors. General study findings and limits: When presence/absence was analysed, sequencing depth was taken to be roughly uniform across donors.

This clone occurred once. Its antigen remains unidentified. Researchers ran the PCR with 60 Vbeta and 13 Jbeta primers. Sequenced by immunoSEQ multiplex PCR; TCRdb stores in-frame clones only, minus some. The sample consists of more than 80,000 clones, nearly 70% of them appearing once. CDR1 is GTSNPN, CDR2 SVGIG, per germline (reference sequence). V lost 0 bases and J lost 6, with 9 bases in between. This CDR3 is 13 amino acids long. Sequenced input: PBMCs. The source is a man aged 50 to 60 in good health and CMV-seronegative. The V call is TRBV30, the J call TRBJ2-4; D is perhaps TRBD1 (5 bases). The CDR3 coding sequence is TGTGCCTGGAGTGTAAAGGACATAAACATTCAGTACTTC. Translating gives CAWSVKDINIQYF.